The 18 T cell receptor beta chains below come from one sample, sequenced in a study of T cell responses to AZD1222 COVID-19 vaccine. TCRdb's table, derived via immunoSEQ multiplex PCR, lists solely in-frame clones and lacks some. This table has 100,000 or so clones, 70% to 90% appearing once. The input for sequencing was peripheral blood, taken on day 0 of AZD1222 vaccination. The source is an adult in good health.

V gene TRBV5-1 combines with J gene TRBJ1-1; D unresolved. Deletions cut 3 bases from V and 4 bases from J, with 10 bases between. CDR1 and CDR2 (germline): SGHRS, YFSETQ. The CDR3 has 13 residues. The CDR3 protein is CASSSWRGTEAFF. CDR3 coding DNA: TGCGCCAGCAGCTCATGGAGAGGCACTGAAGCTTTCTTT. Together with reference TRBV5-1 and TRBJ1-1, the CDR3 gives the full variable domain: KAGVTQTPRYLIKTRGQQVTLSCSPISGHRSVSWYQQTPGQGLQFLFEYFSETQRNKGNFPGRFSGRQFSNSRSEMNVSTLELGDSALYLCASSSWRGTEAFFGQGTRLTVV.

This chain links TRBV6-5 with TRBJ1-5; 7 bases line up with TRBD1. The V and J ends lost 6 bases and 0 bases, in that order; junction bases with no gene match: 2. Germline CDR1 is MNHEY and CDR2 is SVGAGI. This CDR3 region has 14 residues. Written as DNA, the CDR3 is TGTGCCAGCAGCCGGGACAGTAGCAATCAGCCCCAGCATTTT. Protein: CASSRDSSNQPQHF.

The genes are TRBV19 and TRBJ2-1, with D possibly TRBD2 on 5 matching bases. Germline loops: CDR1 LNHDA, CDR2 SQIVND (reference sequence). V lost 4 bases to trimming and J lost 7 bases, with 5 bases between them. The CDR3 sequence is 11 residues long. CDR3 coding DNA: TGTGCCAGTAGTACGGGGAATGAGCAGTTCTTC. Translating it yields CASSTGNEQFF. The entire variable domain, with the rest obtained from reference TRBV19 and TRBJ2-1, is as follows: DGGITQSPKYLFRKEGQNVTLSCEQNLNHDAMYWYRQDPGQGLRLIYYSQIVNDFQKGDIAEGYSVSREKKESFPLTVTSAQKNPTAFYLCASSTGNEQFFGPGTRLTVL.

V is TRBV15 and J is TRBJ2-7; D not resolved. CDR3 length: 13 residues. Per germline, CDR1 LNHNV and CDR2 YYDKDF (reference sequence). V was shortened by 5 bases and J by 0 bases, with 8 bases between the two germline ends. CDR3 sequence: CATSGRLSYEQYF. DNA for the CDR3: TGTGCCACCAGCGGACGACTCTCCTACGAGCAGTACTTC.

The chain couples TRBV20-1 to TRBJ2-2; D is unclear. The V end lost 3 bases, the J end lost 8 bases, and 10 bases lay between the germline ends. This CDR3 is 12 amino acids long. The germline V gene has CDR1 DFQATT and CDR2 SNEGSKA (reference sequence). Written as DNA, the CDR3 is TGCAGTGCTAGTCGGTGGGTTGGGGAGCTGTTTTTT. This codes for CSASRWVGELFF.

This clone appeared once. The rearrangement joins TRBV3-1 (or the pseudogene TRBV3-2) to TRBJ1-6, with TRBD1 matching over 9 bases. This CDR3 is built from 15 residues. Germline V CDR1 and CDR2: LGHDT, YNNKEL (reference sequence). Losses at the gene ends were 6 bases for V and 9 bases for J; bases not matched to a gene: 9. The CDR3 coding sequence is TGTGCCAGCAGTCAGATGACAGGGGGTAGTTCACCCCTCCACTTT. It codes for CASSQMTGGSSPLHF.

This rearrangement joins TRBV19 to TRBJ2-3, with 8 bases that match TRBD2. The CDR3 sequence is 13 residues long. V was pared by 7 bases and J by 0 bases, with 0 bases of the junction left unmatched. Germline V gene lookup returns CDR1 LNHDA and CDR2 SQIVND (reference sequence). The CDR3 is CASTSGSTDTQYF. As DNA, the CDR3 is TGTGCCAGTACTAGCGGGAGCACAGATACGCAGTATTTT.

The chain couples TRBV7-8 to TRBJ1-1, with D possibly matching TRBD1 (6 bases). Germline CDR1 reads SGHVS; CDR2 reads FQNEAQ. This CDR3 has 18 residues. The V and J ends lost 5 bases and 5 bases respectively, with 27 bases between them. CDR3 nucleotide sequence: TGTGCCAGCAGCATCGTCCCAAACTATGACAGGCAGAGGACTGAAGCTTTCTTT. Its protein product is CASSIVPNYDRQRTEAFF.

The chain links TRBV3-1 (or the pseudogene TRBV3-2) to TRBJ2-1; possibly TRBD1 or TRBD2 for D (5 bases each). Trimming removed 5 bases from V and 6 bases from J, with 20 bases in between. This CDR3 is 16 amino acids long. Germline V gene lookup returns CDR1 LGHDT and CDR2 YNNKEL (reference sequence). The DNA of the CDR3 is TGTGCCAGCAGCTTTGGGCCGGGACCCAGGTCCAATGAGCAGTTCTTC. The encoded protein is CASSFGPGPRSNEQFF.

The chain recombines TRBV24-1 with TRBJ2-5, with 8 bases identical to TRBD1. The V segment lost 3 bases and the J segment 5 bases; nucleotides outside the gene matches: 4. Germline loops: CDR1 KGHDR, CDR2 SFDVKD. The CDR3 covers 14 residues. The CDR3 DNA is TGTGCCACCAGTGATCTCGGACAGGGTGAGACCCAGTACTTC. Translation gives CATSDLGQGETQYF.

The chain joins TRBV2 to TRBJ2-7; a weak D match, TRBD1 (5 bases). The V gene lost 5 bases and the J gene lost 6 bases, with 14 bases spanning the gap. There are 13 residues in the CDR3. CDR1 is SNHLY, CDR2 FYNNEI, per germline. CDR3 loop: CASSLGQGGEQYF. As DNA, the CDR3 is TGTGCCAGCAGTTTGGGGCAGGGCGGCGAGCAGTACTTC.

This chain connects TRBV4-2 to TRBJ1-6, with a tentative D call TRBD1 (5 bases). Trimming pared 0 bases from V and 12 bases from J, leaving 9 bases between. Germline lookup yields CDR1 LGHNA and CDR2 YNFKEQ. The CDR3 extends over 13 amino acids. DNA for the CDR3: TGTGCCAGCAGCCAAGATCGGGGCGGACCCCTCCACTTT. This translates into CASSQDRGGPLHF.

The chain has TRBV5-4 and TRBJ2-2, with TRBD2 identical over 12 bases. This CDR3 is 16 amino acids long. The V and J ends lost 3 bases and 6 bases, in that order; junction bases with no gene match: 6. From germline, CDR1 is SGHNT and CDR2 YYREEE (reference sequence). The CDR3 protein is CASSSLAGGRSGELFF. The CDR3, as DNA: TGTGCCAGCAGCTCGCTAGCGGGGGGGCGTTCCGGGGAGCTGTTTTTT.

The count of this clone is one. This chain connects TRBV7-3 to TRBJ1-3; D might be TRBD1 (6 bases). The germline V gene has CDR1 SGHTA and CDR2 FQGTGA. V was shortened by 2 bases and J by 4 bases, with 12 bases between the two germline ends. The CDR3 length is 15 residues. This CDR3 is CASSLQGGGGNTIYF. The CDR3 DNA follows: TGTGCCAGCAGCTTACAGGGAGGGGGAGGAAACACCATATATTTT.

This clone was seen once. The chain is built from TRBV27 and TRBJ1-5; D uncertain. CDR1 is MNHEY, CDR2 SMNVEV, per germline (reference sequence). There are 14 residues in the CDR3. V lost 5 bases to trimming and J lost 0 bases, with 8 bases between them. The CDR3 reads CASSPPYSNQPQHF. For the CDR3, the DNA is TGTGCCAGCAGTCCGCCCTATAGCAATCAGCCCCAGCATTTT.

This chain uses TRBV7-2 with TRBJ1-2; 8 bases fit TRBD1. The junction had 13 bases not matched to a gene; V was cut back by 2 bases and J by 2 bases. The CDR3 spans 18 residues. Germline V lookup: CDR1 SGHTA, CDR2 FQGNSA. CDR3 nucleotides: TGTGCCAGCAGCTTAAGCGGGTTGGGGCAGGGGGCAAACTATGGCTACACCTTC. It is translated as CASSLSGLGQGANYGYTF.

V and J are TRBV5-1 and TRBJ2-4; D uncertain. CDR1 SGHRS and CDR2 YFSETQ come from the germline V gene. V gave up 4 bases and J gave up 9 bases, with 17 bases separating them. This CDR3 region has 14 residues. DNA of the CDR3: TGCGCCAGCAGCACCGGGCTCCCCCCCGGCATTCAGTACTTC. This encodes CASSTGLPPGIQYF.

The chain links TRBV27 to TRBJ1-5; TRBD1 matches 9 bases. V trimming: 6 bases; J trimming: 4 bases; junction bases outside the gene matches: 4. Per the germline V gene, CDR1 is MNHEY and CDR2 is SMNVEV (reference sequence). This CDR3 has 14 amino acids. The CDR3 bases are TGTGCCAGCAGACAGGGGGCAGGGAATCAGCCCCAGCATTTT. This encodes CASRQGAGNQPQHF.